This T cell receptor (beta chain) originates from a study of blood T cell repertoires in COVID-19. Assay: immunoSEQ multiplex PCR; the TCRdb copy retains only in-frame clones and omits some. The data show 150,000 to 200,000 clones, with 80% to 85% seen just once and approximately 2.6% held by the top ten. Germline CDR1 reads SGHRS; CDR2 reads YFSETQ. The CDR3 runs 13 residues. Trimming stripped 4 bases from V and 4 bases from J, with 8 bases between. The TCR comes from a human donor with acute or convalescent COVID-19. The donor label of this sample is uncertain. The sequenced material came from peripheral blood. The chain combines TRBV5-1 with TRBJ1-4; D possibly corresponds to TRBD1 (5 bases). In DNA, the CDR3 is TGCGCCAGCAGCCCAGGGTATAATGAAAAACTGTTTTTT. Translated, it gives CASSPGYNEKLFF.